This T cell receptor beta chain was profiled in a study of blood T cell repertoires in COVID-19 (dated by TCRdb to between 2020 and 2021). For the wider study: Collaborator samples came from the United States, Italy and Spain and covered acute and convalescent phases of COVID-19. The material from the prospective study consisted of cDNA or gDNA derived from T cells, B-cell-depleted T cells, or PBMCs. Deeply sampled blood TCRbeta repertoires from subjects exposed to, actively infected with, or recovered from COVID-19 were included in the dataset. The repertoires were released in a freely available public database intended as a resource for research on the immune response to SARS-CoV-2. Samples came from the ongoing ImmuneRACE study (first 160 participants) plus 1,254 subjects from 6 global collaborators. The sample metadata nearly always contained a de-identified subject ID, COVID-19 status, age in years and sex. Where available, HLA class I and class II types were taken from metadata supplied by the sample provider and were not determined by assay-based typing. Study-wide conclusions, independent of this receptor: How much clinical and demographic metadata was included differed by source and by participant, and the metadata was provided uncurated.

In regard to this clone: The antigen this receptor binds is unknown. No clone much larger than this one lies a single base away; base qualities are absent.

The immunoSEQ Assay, a bias-controlled multiplex PCR, was used to amplify TCRbeta CDR3 regions from genomic DNA. As for the original processing: Nucleated cell counts per sample were estimated from amplification of reference gene primers within the assay. To quantify the absolute abundance of each unique TCRbeta CDR3 rearrangement, sequence reads were collapsed and filtered. For each sample, productive Simpson clonality was calculated by taking the square root of Simpson's diversity index across productive rearrangements. TCRdb provides this immuneACCESS table in a form limited to in-frame rearrangements. Some clones are lacking; in checked studies, under half of them reflect an unresolved V gene, and why the rest are absent is not known. The V and J calls and clone size were taken over from that table, and D and trimming were inferred from the DNA. The sample yields roughly 200,000 clones; 78% were counted once. 2.5% to 3.5% of the sample comes from the top ten.

As encoded in the germline V gene, CDR1 is SGHTA while CDR2 is FQGNSA. Its CDR3 holds 15 amino acids, cysteine through phenylalanine. The only DNA kept is the CDR3, 45 bases in frame from the first base. At the junction V is shortened by 6 bases and J by 2 bases; bases outside the gene matches: 6. The collaborating institutions used their own protocols to collect whole blood in K2EDTA tubes. For TCRbeta analysis, collaborator samples were shipped as frozen whole blood, as isolated PBMCs, or as DNA extracted from either sample type. Recombination linked TRBV7-2 to TRBJ2-1; 8 junctional bases match TRBD2. The specimen sequenced was peripheral blood. The receptor's source is an elderly woman with active or convalescent COVID-19. The CDR3 loop reads CASSKGGGTYNEQFF. The DNA sequence follows: TGTGCCAGCAGTAAGGGCGGGGGGACCTACAATGAGCAGTTCTTC.